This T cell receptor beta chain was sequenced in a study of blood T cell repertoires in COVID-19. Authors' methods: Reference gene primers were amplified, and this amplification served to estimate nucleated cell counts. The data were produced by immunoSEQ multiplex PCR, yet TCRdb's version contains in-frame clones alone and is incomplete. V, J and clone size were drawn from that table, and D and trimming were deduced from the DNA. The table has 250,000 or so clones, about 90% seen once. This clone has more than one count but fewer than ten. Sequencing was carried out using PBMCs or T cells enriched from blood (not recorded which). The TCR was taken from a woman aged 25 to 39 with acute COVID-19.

The CDR3 DNA reads TGTGCCAGCAGCCAAGACGGGACAGACTACAATGAGCAGTTCTTC. Translated: CASSQDGTDYNEQFF. The chain is built from TRBV4-2 and TRBJ2-1, with 7 bases fitting TRBD1. The V gene's germline CDR1 is LGHNA and CDR2 YNFKEQ. J was trimmed by 3 bases and V by 0 bases; bases with no gene match: 2. The CDR3 is 15 amino acids.